One and the same sample provided the 26 T cell receptor beta chains below, sequenced in a study of blood T cell repertoires in COVID-19. Data came from immunoSEQ multiplex PCR; TCRdb stores just in-frame clones and leaves some out. The sample records 110,000 to 150,000 clones, around three quarters being singletons. The sample was peripheral blood. Receptors were obtained from a man between 60 and 70 years old with acute or convalescent COVID-19.

The chain joins TRBV24-1 to TRBJ2-1, with TRBD1 matching 10 bases. This CDR3 region has 15 residues. The germline V gene has CDR1 KGHDR and CDR2 SFDVKD. V dropped 6 bases and J dropped 7; count of bases not matched to a gene: 8. In DNA, the CDR3 is TGTGCCACCAGTCAGACAGGGGGCGCCTGGAATGAGCAGTTCTTC. Translation: CATSQTGGAWNEQFF.

The V call is TRBV5-6, the J call TRBJ2-7; 7 bases match TRBD1. Per germline, CDR1 SGHDT and CDR2 YYEEEE. V shed 3 bases and J 3 bases; nucleotides not matched to a gene: 9. The CDR3 consists of 15 residues. The CDR3 region is CASSSSGQLYYEQYF. CDR3 DNA: TGTGCCAGCAGCTCCTCGGGACAGCTCTACTACGAGCAGTACTTC. The whole variable domain, remainder taken from reference TRBV5-6 and TRBJ2-7, is DAGVTQSPTHLIKTRGQQVTLRCSPKSGHDTVSWYQQALGQGPQFIFQYYEEEERQRGNFPDRFSGHQFPNYSSELNVNALLLGDSALYLCASSSSGQLYYEQYFGPGTRLTVT.

This clone is a singleton in its sample. The rearrangement joins TRBV6-1 to TRBJ1-2; D ambiguous. This CDR3 has 17 residues. Trimming removed 2 bases from V and 4 bases from J, with 20 bases in between. CDR1 and CDR2 (germline): MNHNS, SASEGT. CDR3 DNA: TGTGCCAGCAGTGAACTAGTTCAGCGGCGGGCGGCCTATGGCTACACCTTC. Protein product: CASSELVQRRAAYGYTF.

The chain combines TRBV11-3 with TRBJ2-2; D is uncertain. The CDR3 loop spans 14 amino acids. In germline, CDR1 is SGHNT, CDR2 YENEEA. Trimming left V 4 bases short and J 4 bases short, with 10 bases between. The CDR3 reads CASSSEVSTGELFF. In DNA form, the CDR3 reads TGTGCCAGCAGCTCAGAAGTGAGCACCGGGGAGCTGTTTTTT. The entire variable domain, with the rest obtained from reference TRBV11-3 and TRBJ2-2, is as follows: EAGVVQSPRYKIIEKKQPVAFWCNPISGHNTLYWYLQNLGQGPELLIRYENEEAVDDSQLPKDRFSAERLKGVDSTLKIQPAELGDSAVYLCASSSEVSTGELFFGEGSRLTVL.

This clone has only one observation. The rearrangement joins TRBV9 to TRBJ1-2; D is possibly TRBD1 (5 bases). Germline V gene lookup returns CDR1 SGDLS and CDR2 YYNGEE. The CDR3 runs to 13 residues. V was pared by 0 bases and J by 4 bases, with 7 bases between. CDR3 nucleotides: TGTGCCAGCAGCGTAGGGGGGGGCTATGGCTACACCTTC. Protein sequence: CASSVGGGYGYTF.

V gene TRBV19 combines with J gene TRBJ2-1, with 9 bases matching TRBD1. Germline V gene data show CDR1 as LNHDA and CDR2 as SQIVND (reference sequence). The CDR3 has 16 residues. V trimming: 4 bases; J trimming: 4 bases; junction bases outside the gene matches: 8. DNA of the CDR3: TGTGCCAGTAGTACCGGGACAGGGAGCGGTTACAATGAGCAGTTCTTC. This codes for CASSTGTGSGYNEQFF.

In its sample, this clone was seen a few times. This sequence joins TRBV7-8 and TRBJ1-2; D gene uncertain. The CDR3 covers 12 residues. Per the germline V gene, CDR1 is SGHVS and CDR2 is FQNEAQ. With 1 base removed from V and 8 bases from J, the gap between germline ends came to 8 bases. The CDR3 DNA is TGTGCCAGCAGCTTAGGGGCAGCCGGCTACACCTTC. Protein: CASSLGAAGYTF.

The J gene is TRBJ2-1, the V gene TRBV3-1 (or the pseudogene TRBV3-2); the match to TRBD1 covers 7 bases. J gave up 2 bases and V 1 base, and 17 bases lay outside the gene matches. The CDR3 runs 20 residues. Germline V gene lookup returns CDR1 LGHDT and CDR2 YNNKEL (reference sequence). This CDR3 reads CASSQASGTAHASTYNEQFF. CDR3 sequence (DNA): TGTGCCAGCAGCCAAGCCTCCGGGACAGCCCACGCCTCCACCTACAATGAGCAGTTCTTC.

The DNA of the CDR3 is TGCGCCAGCAGCTTGTCCGCCCGGGGGTCGAACACCGGGGAGCTGTTTTTT. It codes for CASSLSARGSNTGELFF. The V call is TRBV5-1, the J call TRBJ2-2; TRBD2 might be the D (6 bases). V was trimmed by 1 base and J by 0 bases, leaving 13 bases between them. CDR1 is SGHRS and CDR2 is YFSETQ in the germline V gene. The CDR3 has 17 amino acids.

This chain links TRBV30 with TRBJ2-7, with 7 nucleotides matching TRBD2. V trimming: 0 bases; J trimming: 1 base; junction bases outside the gene matches: 3. CDR1 is GTSNPN and CDR2 is SVGIG in the germline V gene (reference sequence). This CDR3 region has 14 residues. CDR3 DNA sequence: TGTGCCTGGAGTGTGGGGAGGGGTTCCTACGAGCAGTACTTC. Protein product: CAWSVGRGSYEQYF.

The V gene is TRBV11-2, the J gene TRBJ2-3; D possibly corresponds to TRBD2 (6 bases). Germline values: CDR1 SGHAT, CDR2 FQNNGV. Between the trimmed V and J ends, which lost 0 bases and 4 bases, there was a span of 17 bases. This CDR3 region has 17 residues. The CDR3 nucleotides read TGTGCCAGCAGCTTAGAAATTGGGGACTGGAGTGCAGATACGCAGTATTTT. This codes for CASSLEIGDWSADTQYF.

The chain couples TRBV4-3 to TRBJ2-2, with 16 bases that match TRBD2. The CDR3 has 21 amino acids. Germline V CDR1 and CDR2: LGHNA, YSLEER. V dropped 1 base and J dropped 4; count of bases not matched to a gene: 12. The CDR3 DNA reads as TGCGCCAGCAGCCAAGTAGCTCCGGGACTAGCGGGAGGGCCGGGCACCGGGGAGCTGTTTTTT. Amino acids: CASSQVAPGLAGGPGTGELFF.

The gene calls are TRBV3-1 (or the pseudogene TRBV3-2) and TRBJ1-4, with D perhaps matching TRBD1 (6 bases). The CDR3 contains 18 residues. With 5 bases removed from V and 0 bases from J, the gap between germline ends came to 19 bases. Germline V gives CDR1 LGHDT, CDR2 YNNKEL (reference sequence). This CDR3 is CASSAPGQHKATNEKLFF. CDR3 sequence (DNA): TGTGCCAGCAGCGCTCCGGGACAACATAAAGCAACTAATGAAAAACTGTTTTTT.

V gene TRBV6-2 or TRBV6-3 combines with J gene TRBJ2-3; 12 positions agree with TRBD2. Trimming removed 2 bases from V and 5 bases from J; junction bases left unmatched: 8. CDR1 and CDR2 from the germline V gene are MNHEY and SVGEGT. CDR3 size: 17 residues. CDR3 nucleotides: TGTGCCAGCAGTTACGAAAGACTAGCGGGGGTCGGAGATACGCAGTATTTT. Translation: CASSYERLAGVGDTQYF.

The genes are TRBV4-3 and TRBJ2-3; 9 bases fit TRBD1. With V trimmed by 4 bases and J by 0 bases, 5 bases remained unmatched. The CDR3 contains 16 residues. The V gene's germline CDR1 is LGHNA and CDR2 YSLEER. The CDR3 loop is CASSLSTGGSTDTQYF. DNA for the CDR3: TGCGCCAGCAGCCTTTCGACAGGGGGGAGCACAGATACGCAGTATTTT.

V gene TRBV5-5 combines with J gene TRBJ2-1; TRBD1 matches 12 bases. CDR3 length: 14 amino acids. Germline lookup yields CDR1 SGHKS and CDR2 YYEKEE (reference sequence). The ends lost 4 bases at V and 8 bases at J; junction bases unmatched: 4. The CDR3 spells CASSPGTGGYEQFF. The CDR3 DNA sequence: TGTGCCAGCAGCCCCGGGACAGGGGGCTATGAGCAGTTCTTC.

The V and J genes are TRBV6-6 and TRBJ2-7, with TRBD2 as a possible D gene (5 bases). Trimming shortened V by 6 bases and J by 2 bases, and 14 bases separated the two germline ends. This CDR3 is 14 amino acids long. Germline assignment: CDR1 MNHNY and CDR2 SVGAGI (reference sequence). CDR3: CASRSREAPYEQYF. Written as DNA, the CDR3 is TGTGCCAGCAGGTCCCGGGAAGCGCCCTACGAGCAGTACTTC.

The chain couples TRBV9 to TRBJ2-1; 14 positions match TRBD2. With V trimmed by 3 bases and J by 7 bases, 6 bases remained unmatched. Germline V gene lookup returns CDR1 SGDLS and CDR2 YYNGEE. The CDR3 has 16 amino acids. Here the CDR3 reads CASSGGTSGSSNEQFF. In nucleotides, the CDR3 is TGTGCCAGCAGCGGAGGGACTAGCGGGAGTTCTAATGAGCAGTTCTTC.

The rearrangement joins TRBV4-1 to TRBJ2-3; 9 bases map to TRBD2. Germline loops: CDR1 MGHRA, CDR2 YSYEKL. CDR3 size: 15 residues. The V and J ends lost 4 bases and 2 bases, in that order; junction bases with no gene match: 4. The CDR3 DNA reads as TGCGCCAGCAGCCTGGGACTAGCCCCCACAGATACGCAGTATTTT. As protein: CASSLGLAPTDTQYF.

The chain is built from TRBV28 and TRBJ2-3; 12 bases agree with TRBD2. This CDR3 region has 17 residues. Trimming removed 6 bases from V and 0 bases from J; junction bases left unmatched: 7. Germline lookup yields CDR1 MDHEN and CDR2 SYDVKM. The CDR3 region has the DNA TGTGCCAGCAGCACCGGGACTAGCGGGTTTAGCACAGATACGCAGTATTTT. The encoded protein is CASSTGTSGFSTDTQYF.

The chain carries TRBV9 and TRBJ2-1; TRBD1 aligns across 7 bases. The CDR3 consists of 15 residues. With 0 bases clipped from V and 9 bases from J, the junction kept 9 bases outside the gene matches. Germline CDR1 reads SGDLS; CDR2 reads YYNGEE. The CDR3 DNA reads TGTGCCAGCAGCGTAGCAGCGACAGGGTGGGGTGAGCAGTTCTTC. This translates into CASSVAATGWGEQFF.

The genes are TRBV4-1 and TRBJ2-2; tentatively, D is TRBD1 (5 bases). There are 17 residues in the CDR3. Germline V lookup: CDR1 MGHRA, CDR2 YSYEKL. The V end lost 0 bases, the J end lost 4 bases, and 15 bases lay between the germline ends. The CDR3, as DNA: TGCGCCAGCAGCCAAGAGGGTCAAGGGGTTAGCACCGGGGAGCTGTTTTTT. As protein: CASSQEGQGVSTGELFF.

V is TRBV28 and J is TRBJ2-1; 8 nucleotides align to TRBD2. The junction had 12 bases not matched to a gene; V was cut back by 6 bases and J by 8 bases. This CDR3 has 15 residues. The germline CDR1 and CDR2 sequences are MDHEN and SYDVKM. The CDR3 region has the DNA TGTGCCAGCAGGATTGGCAGCGGGAGTATCTATGAGCAGTTCTTC. It encodes CASRIGSGSIYEQFF.

This chain links TRBV4-1 with TRBJ2-7, with D possibly TRBD1 on 5 matching bases. V was cut by 3 bases and J by 0 bases, with 18 bases left in between. This CDR3 spans 17 amino acids. Germline lookup yields CDR1 MGHRA and CDR2 YSYEKL. The CDR3 coding sequence is TGCGCCAGCAGCCACCCCAAGGGCAGGGAAAGCTCCTACGAGCAGTACTTC. Amino acid sequence: CASSHPKGRESSYEQYF.

This rearrangement joins TRBV18 to TRBJ1-2; D is ambiguous. The CDR3 extends over 13 amino acids. The germline CDR1 and CDR2 sequences are KGHSH and LQKENI. Trimming took off 6 bases at V and 5 bases at J, with 13 bases between the two ends. CDR3 amino acids: CASSLGLDYGYTF. The CDR3 DNA reads TGTGCCAGCTCTCTAGGACTTGATTATGGCTACACCTTC. The full variable domain, its missing parts supplied by reference TRBV18 and TRBJ1-2, is NAGVMQNPRHLVRRRGQEARLRCSPMKGHSHVYWYRQLPEEGLKFMVYLQKENIIDESGMPKERFSAEFPKEGPSILRIQQVVRGDSAAYFCASSLGLDYGYTFGSGTRLTVV.

J is TRBJ1-2 and V is TRBV6-5; D is perhaps TRBD1 (6 bases). Trimming took off 6 bases at V and 0 bases at J, with 11 bases between the two ends. There are 14 residues in the CDR3. Germline V gene data show CDR1 as MNHEY and CDR2 as SVGAGI. CDR3 sequence reads: CASRDSPPNYGYTF. CDR3 DNA sequence: TGTGCCAGCAGGGACAGCCCTCCTAACTATGGCTACACCTTC.